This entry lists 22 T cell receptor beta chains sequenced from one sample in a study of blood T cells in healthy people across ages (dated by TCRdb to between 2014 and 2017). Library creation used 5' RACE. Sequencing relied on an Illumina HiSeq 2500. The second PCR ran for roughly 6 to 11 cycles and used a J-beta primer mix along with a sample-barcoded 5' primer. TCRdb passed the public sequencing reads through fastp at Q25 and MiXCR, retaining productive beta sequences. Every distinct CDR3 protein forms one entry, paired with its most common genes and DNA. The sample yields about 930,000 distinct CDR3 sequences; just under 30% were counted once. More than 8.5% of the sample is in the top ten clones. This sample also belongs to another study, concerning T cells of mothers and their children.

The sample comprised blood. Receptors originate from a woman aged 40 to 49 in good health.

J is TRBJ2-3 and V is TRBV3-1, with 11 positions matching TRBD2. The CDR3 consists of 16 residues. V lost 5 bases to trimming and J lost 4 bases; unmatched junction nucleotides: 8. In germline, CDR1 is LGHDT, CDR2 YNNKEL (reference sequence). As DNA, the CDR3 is TGTGCCAGCAGCTTATATAGCGGGGGGGCCCCAGATACGCAGTATTTT. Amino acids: CASSLYSGGAPDTQYF.

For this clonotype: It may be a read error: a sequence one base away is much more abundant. The CDR3 spells CSAGSAGSNQPQHF. The CDR3 DNA follows: TGCAGTGCTGGGTCGGCAGGGAGCAATCAGCCCCAGCATTTT. The gene calls are TRBV20-1 and TRBJ1-5; TRBD1 might be the D (5 bases). The CDR3 is 14 amino acids. CDR1 is DFQATT and CDR2 is SNEGSKA in the germline V gene (reference sequence). The V end lost 5 bases, the J end lost 1 base, and 12 bases lay between the germline ends.

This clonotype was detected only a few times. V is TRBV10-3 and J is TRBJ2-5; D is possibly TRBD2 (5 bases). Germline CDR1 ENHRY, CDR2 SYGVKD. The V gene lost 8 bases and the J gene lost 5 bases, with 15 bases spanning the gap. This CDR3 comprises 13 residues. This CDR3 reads CAIHLASGETQYF. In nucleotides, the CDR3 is TGTGCCATCCATTTGGCGTCGGGGGAGACCCAGTACTTC.

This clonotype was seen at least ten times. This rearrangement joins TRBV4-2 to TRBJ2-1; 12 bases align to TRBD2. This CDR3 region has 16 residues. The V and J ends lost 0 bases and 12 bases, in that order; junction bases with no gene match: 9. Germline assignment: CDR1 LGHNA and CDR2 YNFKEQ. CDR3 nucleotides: TGTGCCAGCAGCCAAGATGGGCTAGCGGGGGGGCGTCGGCAGTTCTTC. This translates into CASSQDGLAGGRRQFF.

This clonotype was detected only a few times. This CDR3 reads CASSLTGPGQPQHF. Here the CDR3 DNA reads TGTGCCAGCAGCTTAACAGGGCCCGGGCAGCCCCAGCATTTT. This chain links TRBV7-9 with TRBJ1-5, with TRBD1 as a possible D gene (6 bases). V dropped 2 bases and J dropped 7 bases, with 12 bases sitting between them. Germline V CDR1 and CDR2: SEHNR, FQNEAQ (reference sequence). The CDR3 loop spans 14 amino acids.

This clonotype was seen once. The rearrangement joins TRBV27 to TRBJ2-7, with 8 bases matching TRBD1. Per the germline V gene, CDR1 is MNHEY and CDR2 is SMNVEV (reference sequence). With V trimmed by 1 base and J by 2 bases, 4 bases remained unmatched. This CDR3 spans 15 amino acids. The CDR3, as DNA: TGTGCCAGCAGTTTATTTGTGGACAGGGCCTACGAGCAGTACTTC. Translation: CASSLFVDRAYEQYF.

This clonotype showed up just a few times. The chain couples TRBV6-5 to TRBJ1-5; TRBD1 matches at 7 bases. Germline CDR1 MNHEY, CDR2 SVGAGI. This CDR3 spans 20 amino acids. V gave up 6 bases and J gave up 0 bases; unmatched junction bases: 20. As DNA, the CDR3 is TGTGCCAGCAGCCACTCTCGCACGGGACAGACACTAAATAGCAATCAGCCCCAGCATTTT. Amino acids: CASSHSRTGQTLNSNQPQHF.

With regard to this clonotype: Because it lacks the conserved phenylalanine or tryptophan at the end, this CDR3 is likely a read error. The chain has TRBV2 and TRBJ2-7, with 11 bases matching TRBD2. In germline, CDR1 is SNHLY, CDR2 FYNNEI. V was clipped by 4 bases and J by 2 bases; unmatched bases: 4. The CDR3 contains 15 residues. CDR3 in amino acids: CASSADSGGAYEQYL. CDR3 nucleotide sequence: TGTGCCAGCAGTGCGGATAGCGGGGGGGCCTACGAGCAGTACTTA.

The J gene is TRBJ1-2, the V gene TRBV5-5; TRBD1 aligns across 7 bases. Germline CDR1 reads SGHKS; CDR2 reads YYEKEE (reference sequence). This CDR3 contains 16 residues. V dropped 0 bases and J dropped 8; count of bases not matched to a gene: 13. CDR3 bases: TGTGCCAGCAGCTTGGGGTGGTACAGGGGCTCGAGGGGCTACACCTTC. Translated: CASSLGWYRGSRGYTF.

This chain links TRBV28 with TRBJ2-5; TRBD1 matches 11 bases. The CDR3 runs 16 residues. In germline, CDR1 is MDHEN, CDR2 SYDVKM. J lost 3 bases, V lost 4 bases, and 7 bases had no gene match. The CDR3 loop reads CASSSIWDRGKETQYF. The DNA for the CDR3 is TGTGCCAGCAGTTCAATATGGGACAGGGGGAAAGAGACCCAGTACTTC.

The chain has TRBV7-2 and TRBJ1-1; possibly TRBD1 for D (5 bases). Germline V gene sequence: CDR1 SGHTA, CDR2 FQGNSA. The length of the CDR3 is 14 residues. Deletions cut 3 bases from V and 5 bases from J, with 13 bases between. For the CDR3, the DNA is TGTGCCAGCAGCTTGACACCGGGGCGTACTGAAGCTTTCTTT. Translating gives CASSLTPGRTEAFF.

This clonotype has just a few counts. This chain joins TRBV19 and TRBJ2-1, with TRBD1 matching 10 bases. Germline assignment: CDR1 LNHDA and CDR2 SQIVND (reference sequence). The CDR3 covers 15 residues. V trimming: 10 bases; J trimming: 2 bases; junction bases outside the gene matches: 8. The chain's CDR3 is CATTPGQGTYNEQFF. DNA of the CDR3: TGTGCCACGACCCCGGGACAGGGGACCTACAATGAGCAGTTCTTC. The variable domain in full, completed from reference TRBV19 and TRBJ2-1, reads DGGITQSPKYLFRKEGQNVTLSCEQNLNHDAMYWYRQDPGQGLRLIYYSQIVNDFQKGDIAEGYSVSREKKESFPLTVTSAQKNPTAFYLCATTPGQGTYNEQFFGPGTRLTVL.

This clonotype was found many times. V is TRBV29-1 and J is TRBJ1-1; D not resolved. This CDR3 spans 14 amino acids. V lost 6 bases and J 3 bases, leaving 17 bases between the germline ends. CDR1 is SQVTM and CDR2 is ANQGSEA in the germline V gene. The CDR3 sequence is CSVALNPRDTEAFF. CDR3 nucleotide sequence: TGCAGCGTAGCCCTTAATCCCCGGGACACTGAAGCTTTCTTT.

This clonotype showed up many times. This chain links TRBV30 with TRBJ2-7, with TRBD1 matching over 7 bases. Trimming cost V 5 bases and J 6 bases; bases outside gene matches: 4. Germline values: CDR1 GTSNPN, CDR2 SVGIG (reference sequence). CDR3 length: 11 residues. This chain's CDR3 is CAWGTGAEQYF. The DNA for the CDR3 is TGTGCCTGGGGAACAGGGGCCGAGCAGTACTTC.

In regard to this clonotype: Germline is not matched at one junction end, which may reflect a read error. The CDR3 here is CASSRTEQETQCF. CDR3 bases: TGTGCCAGCAGCCGGACAGAACAAGAGACCCAGTGCTTC. The chain joins TRBV7-8 to TRBJ2-5, with D tentatively TRBD1 (6 bases). Germline V CDR1 and CDR2: SGHVS, FQNEAQ. CDR3 size: 13 residues.

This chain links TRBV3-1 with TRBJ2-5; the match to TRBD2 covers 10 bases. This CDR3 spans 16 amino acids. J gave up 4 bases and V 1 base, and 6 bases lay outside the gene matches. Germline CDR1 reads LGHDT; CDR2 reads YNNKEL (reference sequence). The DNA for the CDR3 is TGTGCCAGCAGCCAAGGGAGCGGGGGGGCCGGAGAGACCCAGTACTTC. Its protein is CASSQGSGGAGETQYF.

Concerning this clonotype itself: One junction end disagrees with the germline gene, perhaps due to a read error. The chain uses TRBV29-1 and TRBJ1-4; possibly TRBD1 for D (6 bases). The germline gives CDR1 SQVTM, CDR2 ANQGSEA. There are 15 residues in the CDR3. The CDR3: CSANVGGQANGKLFF. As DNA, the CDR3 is TGCAGCGCTAACGTGGGGGGCCAGGCTAATGGAAAACTGTTTTTT. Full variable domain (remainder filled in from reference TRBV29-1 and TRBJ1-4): SAVISQKPSRDICQRGTSLTIQCQVDSQVTMMFWYRQQPGQSLTLIATANQGSEATYESGFVIDKFPISRPNLTFSTLTVSNMSPEDSSIYLCSANVGGQANGKLFFGSGTQLSVL.

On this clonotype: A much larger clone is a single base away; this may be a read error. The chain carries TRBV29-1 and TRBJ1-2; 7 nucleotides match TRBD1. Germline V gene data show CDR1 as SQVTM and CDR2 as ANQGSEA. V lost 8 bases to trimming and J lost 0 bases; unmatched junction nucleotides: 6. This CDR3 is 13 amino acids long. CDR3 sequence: CSNRGIANYGYTF. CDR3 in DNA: TGCAGCAACAGGGGAATAGCTAACTATGGCTACACCTTC. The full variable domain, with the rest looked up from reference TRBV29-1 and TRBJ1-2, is SAVISQKPSRDICQRGTSLTIQCQVDSQVTMMFWYRQQPGQSLTLIATANQGSEATYESGFVIDKFPISRPNLTFSTLTVSNMSPEDSSIYLCSNRGIANYGYTFGSGTRLTVV.

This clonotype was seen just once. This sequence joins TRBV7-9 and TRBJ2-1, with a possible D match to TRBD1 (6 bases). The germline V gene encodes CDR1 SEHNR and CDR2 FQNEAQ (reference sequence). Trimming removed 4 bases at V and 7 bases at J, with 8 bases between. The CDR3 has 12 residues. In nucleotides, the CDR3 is TGTGCCAGCAGCTGTAGGGGGAATGAGCAGTTCTTC. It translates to CASSCRGNEQFF.

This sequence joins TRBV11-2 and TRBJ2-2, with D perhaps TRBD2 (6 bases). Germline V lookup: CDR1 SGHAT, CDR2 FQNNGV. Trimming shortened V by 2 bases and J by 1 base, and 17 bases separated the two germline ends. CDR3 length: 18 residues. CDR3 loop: CASSLTGDLAVNTGELFF. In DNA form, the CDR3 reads TGTGCCAGCAGCTTAACGGGGGACCTTGCCGTGAACACCGGGGAGCTGTTTTTT. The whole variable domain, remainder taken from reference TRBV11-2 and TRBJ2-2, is EAGVAQSPRYKIIEKRQSVAFWCNPISGHATLYWYQQILGQGPKLLIQFQNNGVVDDSQLPKDRFSAERLKGVDSTLKIQPAKLEDSAVYLCASSLTGDLAVNTGELFFGEGSRLTVL.

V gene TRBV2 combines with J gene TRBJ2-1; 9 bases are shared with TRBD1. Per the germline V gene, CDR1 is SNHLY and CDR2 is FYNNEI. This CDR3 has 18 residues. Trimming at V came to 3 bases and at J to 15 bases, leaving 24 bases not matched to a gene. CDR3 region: CASSDHLLTGGNGNERFF. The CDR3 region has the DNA TGTGCCAGCAGTGATCATCTTTTGACAGGGGGTAATGGCAATGAACGGTTCTTC.

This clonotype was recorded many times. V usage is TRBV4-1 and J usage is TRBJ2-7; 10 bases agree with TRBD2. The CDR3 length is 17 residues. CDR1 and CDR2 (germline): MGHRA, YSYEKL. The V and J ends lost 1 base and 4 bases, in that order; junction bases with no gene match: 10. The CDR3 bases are TGCGCCAGCAGCCAAGGTTCCGGGACTAGCGTGCGGTACGAGCAGTACTTC. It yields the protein CASSQGSGTSVRYEQYF.